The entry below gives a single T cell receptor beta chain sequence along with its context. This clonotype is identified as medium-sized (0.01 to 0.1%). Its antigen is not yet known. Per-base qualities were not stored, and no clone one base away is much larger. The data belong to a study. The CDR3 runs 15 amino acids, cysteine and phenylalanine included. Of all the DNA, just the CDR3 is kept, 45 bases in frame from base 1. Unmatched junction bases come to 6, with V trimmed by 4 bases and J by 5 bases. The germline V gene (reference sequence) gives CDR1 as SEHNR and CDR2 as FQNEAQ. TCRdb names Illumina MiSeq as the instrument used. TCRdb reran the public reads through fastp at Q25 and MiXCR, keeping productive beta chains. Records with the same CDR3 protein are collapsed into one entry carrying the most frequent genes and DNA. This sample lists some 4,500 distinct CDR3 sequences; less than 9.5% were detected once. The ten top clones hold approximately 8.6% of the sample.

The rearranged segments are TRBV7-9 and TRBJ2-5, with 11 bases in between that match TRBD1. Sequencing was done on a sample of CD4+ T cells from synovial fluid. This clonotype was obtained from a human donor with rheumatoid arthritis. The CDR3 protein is CASSSGQGADETQYF. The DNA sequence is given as TGTGCCAGCAGCTCTGGACAGGGGGCCGATGAGACCCAGTACTTC. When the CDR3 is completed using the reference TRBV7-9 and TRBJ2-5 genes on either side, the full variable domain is DTGVSQNPRHKITKRGQNVTFRCDPISEHNRLYWYRQTLGQGPEFLTYFQNEAQLEKSRLLSDRFSAERPKGSFSTLEIQRTEQGDSAMYLCASSSGQGADETQYFGPGTRLLVL.